This T cell receptor (beta chain) was sequenced during a study of glioma-infiltrating T cells. Study-wide results and caveats: Only very few CDR3 sequences appeared in both tissue and blood. Non-neoplastic patients had below-expected tissue-blood divergence, while all gliomas exceeded expectation.

Trimming shortened V by 7 bases and J by 7 bases, and 17 bases separated the two germline ends. Germline-derived CDR1 and CDR2 are SGHTA and FQGNSA. CDR3 length equals 14 residues. About this clonotype itself: Its antigen is unidentified.

Amplification of TCR alpha and beta CDR3 regions from RNA used iRepertoire nested multiplex PCR. Input was 100-400 ng of tissue mRNA or PBMC total RNA. TCRdb analysed the multiplex PCR reads with MiXCR anew, one entry per CDR3 protein. This sample has around 150,000 distinct CDR3 sequences; about two fifths occur once, and the top ten carry about 18%. The sequenced material came from glioma tissue, nonneoplastic brain tissue, or PBMCs (not recorded which). The clonotype originates from a human donor with low-grade glioma or glioblastoma, undergoing nonglioma brain surgery, or in good health (not recorded which). V and J are TRBV7-2 and TRBJ2-1, with D perhaps matching TRBD2 (7 bases). DNA for the CDR3: TGTGCCAGCACACGGGTCGGGGGGCGGAATGAGCAGTTCTTC. Encoded protein: CASTRVGGRNEQFF.